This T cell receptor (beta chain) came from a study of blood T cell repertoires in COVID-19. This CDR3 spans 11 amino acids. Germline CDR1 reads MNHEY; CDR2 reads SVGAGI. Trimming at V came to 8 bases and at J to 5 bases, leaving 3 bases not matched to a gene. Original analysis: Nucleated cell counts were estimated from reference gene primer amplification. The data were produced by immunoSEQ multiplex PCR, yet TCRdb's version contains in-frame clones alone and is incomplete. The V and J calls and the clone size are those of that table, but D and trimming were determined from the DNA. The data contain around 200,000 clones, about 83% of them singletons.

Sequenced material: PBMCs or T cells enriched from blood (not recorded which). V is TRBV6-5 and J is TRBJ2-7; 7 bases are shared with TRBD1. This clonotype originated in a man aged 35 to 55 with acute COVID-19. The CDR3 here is CASGQAHEQYF. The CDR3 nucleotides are TGTGCCAGCGGACAGGCTCACGAGCAGTACTTC.